This TCR beta chain was found in a study of graft-versus-host responses after intestinal transplantation (dated by TCRdb to the early 2020s). Concerning the study at large: The transplants that recipients got were multivisceral, liver-intestinal, or isolated intestinal. Every recipient was given anti-thymocyte globulin induction, followed by around three years of maintenance tacrolimus and steroids. A peak of at least 4% donor T cells among recipient peripheral blood mononuclear cells was the definition used for donor T cell macrochimerism. To identify alloreactive clones, pre-transplant mixed lymphocyte reaction products were sequenced and then compared with unstimulated pre-transplant donor and recipient T cells. The cohort enrolled about 23 intestinal transplant recipients, one of whom was a retransplant, and a few patients without pretransplant specimens were excluded. Samples from a few later patients were sequenced in-house on an Illumina MiSeq with MiXCR processing rather than by the commercial service. Bulk TCR-beta CDR3 sequencing was used to track graft-versus-host and host-versus-graft alloreactive T cell clones in the graft, circulation and bone marrow after intestinal transplantation. Overall study results and their limits: GvH clones were found in recipient bone marrow, and some of the GvH clones appeared earlier in ileal mucosa or blood, which is consistent with an intestinal mucosal origin. Early after transplant, declines in HvG clones were associated with peak levels of circulating GvH clones. The relatively low number and heterogeneity of intestinal transplant patients limited the conclusions. In patients with donor T cell macrochimerism, the allografts had high GvH to HvG T cell clonal ratios.

The germline V gene supplies CDR1 SGHDT and CDR2 YYEEEE. V is cut by 1 base and J by 3 bases, and the space between the germline ends is 2 bases. The CDR3, from cysteine to phenylalanine, totals 12 residues. The sequence is cut down to CDR3 DNA, 36 bases in frame from base 1. A few counts support this clone. Its antigen target is currently unknown. No much larger clonotype is one base removed from it; base qualities were not supplied. The sample's time point label, in plain terms: cells obtained before transplantation from donor or recipient. CD3+CD4+ and CD3+CD8+ populations were FACS-sorted from unstimulated pre-transplant donor and recipient cells taken from spleen or lymph nodes. Libraries came from the immunoSEQ multiplex PCR assay. For most patients, genomic DNA was isolated with the Qiagen DNeasy Blood and Tissue Kit and shipped frozen to Adaptive Biotechnologies for TCR sequencing. For most patients, high-throughput TCR-beta CDR3 sequencing of genomic DNA was performed by Adaptive Biotechnologies. As for how the authors treated the data: TCR sequencing data for some 19 patients were retrieved from Adaptive's ImmunoSEQ software; three other patients were processed with MiXCR and VDJtools. To correct CD4 versus CD8 sorting errors, sequences present in both subsets at a frequency ratio below 5:1 were removed. Because the origin of CDR3 nucleotide sequences shared between donor and recipient could not be assigned, those sequences were removed. Alloreactive clones required at least 2-fold expansion over unstimulated cells and minimum CFSE-low frequency of 0.002% (template counts) or 0.001% (read counts). Mappable clones were those detected in sequenced pre-transplant spleen, lymph node, or MLR CFSE-low populations of the donor or recipient. Cumulative frequency of alloreactive clones was calculated as a percentage of all sequences weighted by copy number. TCRdb stores this immuneACCESS table with in-frame sequences only. Part of the clones is absent; in the studies checked, under half of the shortfall reflects unresolved V genes, and no reason is known for the rest. V and J calls and clone size are those listed in that table; D and trimming were worked out from the DNA. Here the sample has tens of thousands of clones; 70% to 90% occur a single time. The ten largest account for roughly 0.62% of the sample.

This specimen consisted of unstimulated CD4+ T cells sorted from spleen or lymph node cells, obtained before transplant. The rearranged chain carries TRBV5-6 and TRBJ1-3, with an unclear D gene assignment. The TCR was taken from a human donor who was the organ donor for an intestinal transplant. The CDR3 protein: CASSLLGNTIYF. At the DNA level, the sequence is TGTGCCAGCAGCTTGCTTGGAAACACCATATATTTT.